These 16 T cell receptor beta chains originate from one sample sequenced in a study of blood T cell repertoires in COVID-19. The method was immunoSEQ multiplex PCR; TCRdb's version includes in-frame clones alone and lacks a portion of them. The sample holds more than 250,000 clones, roughly 90% seen once. The source material was peripheral blood. The receptors stem from a man in his late teens or twenties who had recovered from COVID-19.

V is TRBV25-1 and J is TRBJ2-6; TRBD2 matches 7 bases. The germline CDR1 and CDR2 sequences are MGHDK and SYGVNS. The junction had 7 bases not matched to a gene; V was cut back by 5 bases and J by 0 bases. The CDR3 length is 17 residues. The CDR3 region is CASSSSRGDSGANVLTF. The CDR3, as DNA: TGTGCCAGCAGTTCGTCCCGGGGGGACTCTGGGGCCAACGTCCTGACTTTC.

The chain employs TRBV4-3 and TRBJ1-6; D unresolved. This CDR3 spans 16 amino acids. Germline V gene lookup returns CDR1 LGHNA and CDR2 YSLEER. Trimming left V 0 bases short and J 10 bases short, with 16 bases between. CDR3 in DNA: TGCGCCAGCAGCCAAGAGAGTACAGTATTCAACTCACCCCTCCACTTT. Translated: CASSQESTVFNSPLHF.

The genes are TRBV29-1 and TRBJ2-2; 9 bases are shared with TRBD1. The CDR3 length is 16 residues. The V gene's germline CDR1 is SQVTM and CDR2 ANQGSEA. After removal of 1 base from V and 6 bases from J, the junction contained 9 bases not matched to a gene. The CDR3 sequence: CSVEGVGQGRAGELFF. The CDR3 bases are TGCAGCGTTGAAGGAGTGGGACAGGGCCGGGCCGGGGAGCTGTTTTTT.

This sequence joins TRBV2 and TRBJ2-1; 11 bases align to TRBD2. The CDR3 runs 15 residues. The junction had 7 bases not matched to a gene; V was cut back by 5 bases and J by 7 bases. The germline CDR1 and CDR2 sequences are SNHLY and FYNNEI. The CDR3 reads CASSKIAGGPNEQFF. The DNA for the CDR3 is TGTGCCAGCAGTAAGATAGCGGGGGGGCCAAATGAGCAGTTCTTC.

The chain has TRBV7-9 and TRBJ2-1, with 9 nucleotides matching TRBD2. V lost 5 bases, J lost 7 bases, and 6 bases stayed unmatched. CDR1 SEHNR and CDR2 FQNEAQ come from the germline V gene (reference sequence). The CDR3 has 14 residues. In DNA, the CDR3 is TGTGCCAGCAGCCCGGGACTAGCAGATAATGAGCAGTTCTTC. The encoded protein is CASSPGLADNEQFF. Using reference TRBV7-9 and TRBJ2-1 for the parts outside the CDR3, the full variable domain is DTGVSQNPRHKITKRGQNVTFRCDPISEHNRLYWYRQTLGQGPEFLTYFQNEAQLEKSRLLSDRFSAERPKGSFSTLEIQRTEQGDSAMYLCASSPGLADNEQFFGPGTRLTVL.

The chain links TRBV27 to TRBJ2-1; 11 positions match TRBD2. From germline, CDR1 is MNHEY and CDR2 SMNVEV (reference sequence). The CDR3 length is 14 residues. The J segment lost 9 bases and the V segment lost 5 bases, leaving 6 bases of the junction unmatched. Written as DNA, the CDR3 is TGTGCCAGCAGTCCGGGACTAGCGGTGGGTGAGCAGTTCTTC. Encoded protein: CASSPGLAVGEQFF.

The chain joins TRBV11-2 to TRBJ2-1; 9 positions agree with TRBD1. The germline gives CDR1 SGHAT, CDR2 FQNNGV. The CDR3 is made up of 14 amino acids. Trimming removed 4 bases from V and 8 bases from J; junction bases left unmatched: 6. CDR3 bases: TGTGCCAGCAGCTCCTCGGACAGGGGCGATGAGCAGTTCTTC. This gives the protein CASSSSDRGDEQFF.

This rearrangement joins TRBV11-2 to TRBJ2-7, with TRBD2 identical over 8 bases. V lost 3 bases, J lost 2 bases, and 3 bases stayed unmatched. CDR1 SGHAT and CDR2 FQNNGV come from the germline V gene. The CDR3 runs 14 residues. The CDR3 region is CASSFGLAPYEQYF. In DNA, the CDR3 is TGTGCCAGCAGCTTCGGACTAGCACCCTACGAGCAGTACTTC.

The rearrangement links TRBV4-2 to TRBJ2-7, with D perhaps matching TRBD2 (5 bases). CDR1 and CDR2 (germline): LGHNA, YNFKEQ. This CDR3 region has 14 residues. Trimming shortened V by 2 bases and J by 2 bases, and 10 bases separated the two germline ends. The CDR3 protein is CASSQTQEAYEQYF. The CDR3 nucleotides are TGTGCCAGCAGCCAAACGCAGGAGGCCTACGAGCAGTACTTC.

The genes are TRBV29-1 and TRBJ2-7; 10 bases align to TRBD2. With 4 bases clipped from V and 2 bases from J, the junction kept 8 bases outside the gene matches. This CDR3 has 15 residues. The germline V gene encodes CDR1 SQVTM and CDR2 ANQGSEA. The CDR3 DNA is TGCAGCGTTGGACTAGCGGGCTCCTTACCCTACGAGCAGTACTTC. The encoded protein is CSVGLAGSLPYEQYF.

CDR3 DNA sequence: TGTGCCAGTAGTCTCGGGACAGGGTCCCCCAATGGCTACACCTTC. Its protein product is CASSLGTGSPNGYTF. The chain uses TRBV19 and TRBJ1-2; 9 bases agree with TRBD1. The CDR3 is 15 amino acids. Germline assignment: CDR1 LNHDA and CDR2 SQIVND (reference sequence). Trimming removed 5 bases from V and 6 bases from J; junction bases left unmatched: 10.

The J gene is TRBJ1-2, the V gene TRBV7-9; TRBD1 aligns across 9 bases. The V segment lost 4 bases and the J segment 4 bases; nucleotides outside the gene matches: 7. Germline CDR1 reads SEHNR; CDR2 reads FQNEAQ (reference sequence). CDR3 length equals 15 residues. The CDR3 region has the DNA TGTGCCAGCAGCTCGGGACAGGGCGCTATCTATGGCTACACCTTC. Amino acids: CASSSGQGAIYGYTF.

The V and J genes are TRBV29-1 and TRBJ1-2; perhaps TRBD1 as D (6 bases). The CDR3 covers 15 residues. Trimming cost V 3 bases and J 1 base, with 15 bases left between them. Germline V gene lookup returns CDR1 SQVTM and CDR2 ANQGSEA. This CDR3 is CSVDGTPFYNYGYTF. CDR3 coding DNA: TGCAGCGTTGATGGGACACCTTTTTATAACTATGGCTACACCTTC.

The genes are TRBV5-1 and TRBJ2-7, with 9 bases that match TRBD1. This CDR3 has 17 amino acids. Germline trimming cut 4 bases from V and 2 bases from J; bases unmatched to any gene: 13. CDR1 and CDR2 from the germline V gene are SGHRS and YFSETQ. CDR3 in amino acids: CASSPTPRDRETYEQYF. CDR3 DNA sequence: TGCGCCAGCAGCCCTACTCCCCGGGACAGGGAGACCTACGAGCAGTACTTC.

The rearrangement uses TRBV6-5 and TRBJ1-4, with TRBD1 as a possible D gene (5 bases). The CDR3 spans 16 residues. The V end was cut by 0 bases, the J end by 5 bases, with 13 bases between. Germline V gives CDR1 MNHEY, CDR2 SVGAGI. The CDR3 nucleotides are TGTGCCAGCAGTTACTCCCCCGCGGGACTAAATGAAAAACTGTTTTTT. It is translated as CASSYSPAGLNEKLFF.

The chain has TRBV3-1 (or the pseudogene TRBV3-2) and TRBJ2-7; possibly TRBD2 for D (6 bases). CDR3 length: 13 amino acids. Per the germline V gene, CDR1 is LGHDT and CDR2 is YNNKEL (reference sequence). Trimming took 3 bases from V and 7 from J, leaving 13 bases between them. CDR3: CASSQRDPREQYF. CDR3 DNA sequence: TGTGCCAGCAGCCAGCGGGACCCCCGAGAGCAGTACTTC.